This T cell receptor beta chain was recorded in a study of post-analysis software for immune sequencing data. Study-level background: Patients had relapsing-remitting, secondary progressive or progressive-relapsing multiple sclerosis; some lacked subtype. General study results and limits: A few TRBV segments (TRBV5-6, TRBV5-1 and TRBV20-1 among them) occurred more frequently in patients than in controls. Significantly decreased normalized Chao1 diversity was recorded for multiple sclerosis patients relative to controls. With F measure, samples from one preparation batch clustered together strongly.

Concerning this clonotype: Antigen specificity is unknown.

Germline-derived CDR1 and CDR2 are SGHDN and FVKESK. Between the trimmed V and J ends, which lost 0 bases and 4 bases, there was a span of 9 bases. The CDR3 sequence is 14 residues long. Unique-molecular-identifier-tagged TCR beta cDNA libraries were used. One entry per CDR3 protein results from TCRdb running MiXCR on the PCR reads. The sample yields hundreds of thousands of distinct CDR3 sequences, about 32% seen once. This TCR came from a girl aged 10-17 years with multiple sclerosis. The source material was blood. The chain combines TRBV14 with TRBJ1-2; D possibly corresponds to TRBD1 (5 bases). As DNA, the CDR3 is TGTGCCAGCAGCCAAGATGGGGCAGTCTATGGCTACACCTTC. Its translation is CASSQDGAVYGYTF.